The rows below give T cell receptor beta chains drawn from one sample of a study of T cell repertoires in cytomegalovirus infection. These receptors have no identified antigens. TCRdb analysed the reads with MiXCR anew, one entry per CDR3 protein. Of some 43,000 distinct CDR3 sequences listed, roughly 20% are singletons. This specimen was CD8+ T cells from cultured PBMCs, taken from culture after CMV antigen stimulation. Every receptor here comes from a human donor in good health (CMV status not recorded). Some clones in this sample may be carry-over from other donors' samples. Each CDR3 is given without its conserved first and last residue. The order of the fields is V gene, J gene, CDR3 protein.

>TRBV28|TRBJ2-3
ASSADLASTDTQY
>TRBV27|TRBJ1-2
ASSSQAHYGYT
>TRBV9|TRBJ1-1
ASSVRDRANTEAF
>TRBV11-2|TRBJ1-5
ASSLQDTLPQH
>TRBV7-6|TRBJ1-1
ASSLEAGNTEAF
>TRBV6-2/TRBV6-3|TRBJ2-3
ARNRGGADTQY
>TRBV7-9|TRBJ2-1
ASSFPGGLYEQF
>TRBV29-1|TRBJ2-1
SVDGGPYNEQF
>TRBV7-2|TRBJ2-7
ASRAFSGEQY
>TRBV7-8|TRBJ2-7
ASSYRGSYEQY
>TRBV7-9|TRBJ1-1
ASSLGAGGNTEAF
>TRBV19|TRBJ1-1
ASTLGPPLTEAF
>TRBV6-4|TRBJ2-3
ASRGDFLTDTQY
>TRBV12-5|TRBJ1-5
ASGLSGQPQH
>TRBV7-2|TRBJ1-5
ASSLDLDWNQPQH
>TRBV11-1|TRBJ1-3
ASSHLIPPHYGQGERFVGNTIY
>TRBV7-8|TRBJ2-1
ASSFWPRPAGSRSNEQF
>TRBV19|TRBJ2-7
ASSMRGGDSYEQY
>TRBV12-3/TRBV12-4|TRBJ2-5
ASSLRAAQETQY
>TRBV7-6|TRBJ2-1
ASSSGTGPYNEQF
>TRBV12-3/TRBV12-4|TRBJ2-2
ASSSTSGSTGELF
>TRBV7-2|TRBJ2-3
ASSLDLGLADTQY